What follows are 3 T cell receptor beta chains derived from one specimen sequenced in a study of regulatory T cells in long-lasting Graves disease. As to time point: newly diagnosed GD, antithyroid drugs for less than 3 months. After RNA was extracted from PBMCs, the TCR library was made from it. The authors built TCR beta libraries using iRepertoire HTBI primers and Arm-PCR of CDR3 regions. In TCRdb, the multiplex PCR reads were re-called with MiXCR into one record per CDR3 protein. Among fewer than 400,000 distinct CDR3 sequences listed, 15% to 20% were seen once. Sequences were derived from peripheral blood mononuclear cells (PBMCs), sampled at new diagnosis, from a patient treated with antithyroid drugs. The receptor set was obtained from a female donor with Graves disease.

The CDR3 DNA reads TGTGCCTGGAGTAAAATTAGCGGGAGCTCCTACAATGAGCAGTTCTTC. Its translation: CAWSKISGSSYNEQFF. This chain connects TRBV30 to TRBJ2-1, with 9 bases fitting TRBD2. In germline, CDR1 is GTSNPN, CDR2 SVGIG (reference sequence). This CDR3 comprises 16 residues. J was trimmed by 0 bases and V by 2 bases; bases with no gene match: 5. Based on the CDR3 plus reference TRBV30 and TRBJ2-1, the full variable domain is SQTIHQWPATLVQPVGSPLSLECTVEGTSNPNLYWYRQAAGRGLQLLFYSVGIGQISSEVPQNLSASRPQDRQFILSSKKLLLSDSGFYLCAWSKISGSSYNEQFFGPGTRLTVL.

This clonotype was recorded at least ten times. This rearrangement joins TRBV7-2 to TRBJ2-3; 7 positions match TRBD1. The CDR3 spans 15 residues. The V and J ends lost 4 bases and 5 bases, in that order; junction bases with no gene match: 9. Germline lookup yields CDR1 SGHTA and CDR2 FQGNSA. CDR3 in DNA: TGTGCCAGCAGCTCAGACAGGGCTGTGGGAGATACGCAGTATTTT. Its protein is CASSSDRAVGDTQYF.

This clonotype came up a few times. This sequence may be a read error, since a much larger clone differs from it by one base. The chain uses TRBV11-3 and TRBJ2-2; D possibly uses TRBD1 or TRBD2 (6 bases each). This CDR3 comprises 13 residues. The V end was cut by 7 bases, the J end by 7 bases, with 13 bases between. The germline V gene encodes CDR1 SGHNT and CDR2 YENEEA. The CDR3 sequence: CASKEGQIGELFF. For the CDR3, the DNA is TGTGCCAGCAAGGAGGGACAAATCGGGGAGCTGTTTTTT. Supplemented by reference TRBV11-3 and TRBJ2-2, the full variable domain reads EAGVVQSPRYKIIEKKQPVAFWCNPISGHNTLYWYLQNLGQGPELLIRYENEEAVDDSQLPKDRFSAERLKGVDSTLKIQPAELGDSAVYLCASKEGQIGELFFGEGSRLTVL.